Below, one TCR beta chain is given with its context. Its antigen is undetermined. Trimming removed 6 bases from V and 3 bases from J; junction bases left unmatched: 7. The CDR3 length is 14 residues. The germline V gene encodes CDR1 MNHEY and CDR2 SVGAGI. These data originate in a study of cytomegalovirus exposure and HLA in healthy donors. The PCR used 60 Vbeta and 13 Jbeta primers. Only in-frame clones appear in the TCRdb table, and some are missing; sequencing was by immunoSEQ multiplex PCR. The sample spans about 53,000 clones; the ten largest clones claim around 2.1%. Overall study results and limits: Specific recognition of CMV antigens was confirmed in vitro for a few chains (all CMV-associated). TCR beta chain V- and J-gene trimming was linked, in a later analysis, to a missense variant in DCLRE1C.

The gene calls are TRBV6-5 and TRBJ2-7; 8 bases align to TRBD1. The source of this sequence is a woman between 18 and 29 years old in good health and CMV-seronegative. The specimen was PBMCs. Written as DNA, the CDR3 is TGTGCCAGCAGACGGACAGGGAGCGACTACGAGCAGTACTTC. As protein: CASRRTGSDYEQYF.